This T cell receptor beta chain was sequenced in a study of beta chain features in type 1 diabetes. Study-level points and caveats: Naive, central memory and Treg TCRB repertoires appeared more alike in patients than in healthy donors.

Sorting based on CD45RO/CCR7/CD25/CD127/CD95/CD27 separated CD4+ naive, central memory, regulatory and stem cell-like memory cells. CDR1 is SGHRS and CDR2 is YFSETQ in the germline V gene. The CDR3 consists of 16 residues. The junction had 6 bases not matched to a gene; V was cut back by 1 base and J by 2 bases. Every isolated RNA sample was fully reverse transcribed, so sequencing captured expressed TCRB transcripts. Generated by immunoSEQ multiplex PCR, the TCRdb table keeps only in-frame clones and is missing some. Among hundreds of thousands of clones listed, less than 20% were seen once. This clone was counted a few times. Its specificity is not known.

The specimen sequenced was naive CD4+ T cells from blood. The chain carries TRBV5-1 and TRBJ1-3, with 7 bases lining up with TRBD1. This clonotype originated in a man younger than 30 in good health. Written as DNA, the CDR3 is TGCGCCAGCAGCTTGTCCCCGACAGGGCCTGGAAACACCATATATTTT. It encodes CASSLSPTGPGNTIYF. Full variable domain (rest looked up from reference TRBV5-1 and TRBJ1-3): KAGVTQTPRYLIKTRGQQVTLSCSPISGHRSVSWYQQTPGQGLQFLFEYFSETQRNKGNFPGRFSGRQFSNSRSEMNVSTLELGDSALYLCASSLSPTGPGNTIYFGEGSWLTVV.